These T cell receptor beta chains were read from a single sample in a study of blood T cell repertoires in COVID-19. Sequencing used immunoSEQ multiplex PCR; TCRdb keeps in-frame clones, though not all of them. The data hold approximately 380,000 clones, with around 85% observed a single time. Sequencing used peripheral blood. Source of these receptors: a woman younger than 30 with acute or convalescent COVID-19. The CDR3 runs from the conserved cysteine through the conserved F or W. A D gene is named only where the DNA matches it firmly. Not all rows give a size; the values are once, few, many and, for expanded clones, a class.

clone_size d_call j_call v_call cdr3_aa cdr3_nt
NA NA TRBJ2-7 TRBV6-5 CASRRVGQGYEQYF TGTGCCAGCAGACGAGTGGGACAAGGTTACGAGCAGTACTTC
NA NA TRBJ1-1 TRBV29-1 CSVETPVQAFF TGCAGCGTTGAAACGCCGGTCCAAGCTTTCTTT
once TRBD2 TRBJ2-1 TRBV5-1 CASSFLSGGDHNEQFF TGCGCCAGCAGCTTCCTTAGCGGGGGGGACCACAATGAGCAGTTCTTC
once NA TRBJ1-2 TRBV10-3 CAISDTTEPYGYTF TGTGCCATCAGTGACACGACAGAGCCCTATGGCTACACCTTC
once TRBD2 TRBJ2-1 TRBV29-1 CSADGTSGSYSSYNEQFF TGCAGCGCGGACGGGACTAGCGGGAGTTATAGCTCCTACAATGAGCAGTTCTTC
NA TRBD1 TRBJ1-1 TRBV2 CASSDTGGTEAFF TGTGCCAGCAGTGACACAGGGGGCACTGAAGCTTTCTTT
once NA TRBJ1-6 TRBV3-1/TRBV3-2 CASSLNPGTTNSPLHF TGTGCCAGCAGCCTAAACCCCGGGACAACTAATTCACCCCTCCACTTT
NA NA TRBJ1-2 TRBV30 CAWSTSPPIFWGYTF TGTGCCTGGAGTACTTCGCCCCCCATTTTCTGGGGCTACACCTTC
NA NA TRBJ2-7 TRBV5-1 CASSLTGFYEQYF TGCGCCAGCAGCCTGACTGGGTTCTACGAGCAGTACTTC
NA NA TRBJ2-7 TRBV27 CASSLSPGRGYEQYF TGTGCCAGCAGTTTATCCCCGGGCAGGGGCTACGAGCAGTACTTC
NA NA TRBJ2-2 TRBV12-5 CASGSDGVTRELFF TGTGCTAGTGGTTCGGACGGGGTAACCAGGGAGCTGTTTTTT
NA NA TRBJ2-2 TRBV28 CASSITGNTGELFF TGTGCCAGCAGTATTACAGGGAACACCGGGGAGCTGTTTTTT
NA TRBD1 TRBJ1-2 TRBV7-3 CASSPTGAYGYTF TGTGCCAGCAGCCCGACAGGGGCCTATGGCTACACCTTC
NA NA TRBJ1-2 TRBV19 CASSLTVGHGYTF TGTGCCAGTAGTCTGACAGTTGGGCATGGCTACACCTTC
NA NA TRBJ2-3 TRBV10-1 CASKSGLTADTQYF TGCGCCAGCAAATCGGGACTCACGGCCGATACGCAGTATTTT
NA TRBD1 TRBJ2-2 TRBV7-9 CASSPSGTGSSVGELFF TGTGCCAGCAGCCCCTCAGGGACAGGGTCGAGTGTCGGGGAGCTGTTTTTT
NA TRBD2 TRBJ2-1 TRBV9 CASSVLLAGSHNEQFF TGTGCCAGCAGCGTATTGCTAGCGGGAAGTCACAATGAGCAGTTCTTC